This entry concerns a single TCR beta chain. This entry belongs to a study of blood T cell repertoires in COVID-19. The overall study: The samples span acute and convalescent COVID-19 from the United States, Italy and Spain.

Original analysis: It was from reference gene primer amplification that nucleated cell counts were estimated. Here immunoSEQ multiplex PCR was the method, and the copy in TCRdb shows in-frame clones only, minus some. The D gene and trimming were derived from the DNA, and the V and J assignments and clone size from that table. In the table there are more than 85,000 clones, 88% of which are singletons. Germline V gene lookup returns CDR1 SGHTA and CDR2 FQGNSA. The CDR3 has 15 amino acids. V dropped 4 bases and J dropped 4; count of bases not matched to a gene: 7. Sequencing was performed on peripheral blood. The chain employs TRBV7-2 and TRBJ1-3; 7 bases match TRBD1. The receptor was derived from a woman aged 80 or over with acute or convalescent COVID-19. CDR3: CASSYVTGPGNTIYF. CDR3 sequence (DNA): TGTGCCAGCAGCTACGTGACAGGGCCCGGAAACACCATATATTTT.